Shown below are 16 T cell receptor beta chains from a single sample sequenced in a study of blood T cell repertoires in COVID-19. Produced via immunoSEQ multiplex PCR; TCRdb's table is partial and in-frame only. The sample contains more than 100,000 clones, around three quarters of which appear only once. Material for sequencing was peripheral blood. These TCRs come from a woman of 80 years or more with acute or convalescent COVID-19.

The chain recombines TRBV2 with TRBJ2-1; 9 bases are shared with TRBD2. Trimming cost V 6 bases and J 12 bases; bases outside gene matches: 9. This CDR3 contains 13 residues. Per the germline V gene, CDR1 is SNHLY and CDR2 is FYNNEI. In DNA, the CDR3 is TGTGCCAGCAGGGAGGACAGCGGGGGGTTGCAGTTCTTC. Its translation: CASREDSGGLQFF.

V is TRBV7-2 and J is TRBJ2-1; the match to TRBD1 covers 11 bases. The V and J ends lost 6 bases and 9 bases, in that order; junction bases with no gene match: 4. Germline loops: CDR1 SGHTA, CDR2 FQGNSA. This CDR3 is 13 amino acids long. The CDR3 reads CASSPGQGAEQFF. In DNA form, the CDR3 reads TGTGCCAGCAGTCCCGGACAGGGGGCTGAGCAGTTCTTC.

The table lists this clone with a count of one. The rearrangement links TRBV19 to TRBJ1-5; TRBD1 agrees at 9 bases. This CDR3 has 15 amino acids. Germline loops: CDR1 LNHDA, CDR2 SQIVND (reference sequence). V lost 8 bases to trimming and J lost 7 bases; unmatched junction nucleotides: 12. The CDR3 bases are TGTGCCAGTGCCCGCCTGGGACAGGGAGGCCAGCCCCAGCATTTT. This encodes CASARLGQGGQPQHF.

The genes are TRBV5-6 and TRBJ2-3; 10 bases align to TRBD2. The CDR3 loop spans 15 amino acids. With 4 bases clipped from V and 2 bases from J, the junction kept 4 bases outside the gene matches. Looked up from germline, CDR1 is SGHDT and CDR2 is YYEEEE. This CDR3 is CASSPLAGATDTQYF. CDR3 bases: TGTGCCAGCAGCCCTCTAGCGGGGGCCACAGATACGCAGTATTTT.

V is TRBV19 and J is TRBJ1-3; a weak D match, TRBD1 (5 bases). The CDR3 extends over 16 amino acids. Germline loops: CDR1 LNHDA, CDR2 SQIVND (reference sequence). The V gene lost 6 bases and the J gene lost 0 bases, with 15 bases spanning the gap. The CDR3 nucleotides are TGTGCCAGTAGCGATCTGACAGTCCTCTCTGGAAACACCATATATTTT. It specifies CASSDLTVLSGNTIYF.

The rearrangement links TRBV29-1 to TRBJ1-2; D unresolved. CDR1 and CDR2 (germline): SQVTM, ANQGSEA. The CDR3 runs 11 residues. Deletions cut 5 bases from V and 4 bases from J, with 8 bases between. This CDR3 reads CSVPTGYGYTF. The CDR3 nucleotides read TGCAGCGTTCCTACGGGCTATGGCTACACCTTC.

The rearrangement joins TRBV28 to TRBJ1-1, with 8 bases that match TRBD1. Germline CDR1 reads MDHEN; CDR2 reads SYDVKM. CDR3 length: 14 residues. V lost 6 bases and J lost 6; bases outside the gene matches: 9. The CDR3 DNA reads TGTGCCAGCAGAAACGGACAGGGAGTGTCTGAAGCTTTCTTT. As protein: CASRNGQGVSEAFF.

The chain recombines TRBV2 with TRBJ2-1, with TRBD2 identical over 8 bases. Germline-derived CDR1 and CDR2 are SNHLY and FYNNEI. V dropped 6 bases and J dropped 8; count of bases not matched to a gene: 12. This CDR3 contains 15 residues. The CDR3 DNA is TGTGCCAGCAGAACCTCTCCGGGGGGGCCATATGAGCAGTTCTTC. It is translated as CASRTSPGGPYEQFF.

The chain couples TRBV4-3 to TRBJ1-2, with 8 bases that match TRBD1. The germline V gene encodes CDR1 LGHNA and CDR2 YSLEER. The CDR3 totals 19 residues. The junction had 14 bases not matched to a gene; V was cut back by 0 bases and J by 2 bases. In DNA form, the CDR3 reads TGCGCCAGCAGCCAAGACGAGACAGGGGATTATCAGAGCAACTATGGCTACACCTTC. It translates to CASSQDETGDYQSNYGYTF.

The chain recombines TRBV5-1 with TRBJ2-7; TRBD2 aligns across 10 bases. Germline CDR1 SGHRS, CDR2 YFSETQ. The junction had 3 bases not matched to a gene; V was cut back by 0 bases and J by 0 bases. The CDR3 is 16 amino acids. The CDR3 here is CASSLGTSGASYEQYF. CDR3 sequence (DNA): TGCGCCAGCAGCTTGGGAACTAGCGGGGCCTCCTACGAGCAGTACTTC.

The J gene is TRBJ1-2, the V gene TRBV18; D is uncertain. Germline loops: CDR1 KGHSH, CDR2 LQKENI. The CDR3 covers 13 residues. Deletions cut 2 bases from V and 3 bases from J, with 7 bases between. The CDR3 DNA reads TGTGCCAGCTCACCAGAGACACACTATGGCTACACCTTC. It specifies CASSPETHYGYTF.

This clone was seen a single time. DNA for the CDR3: TGTGCCAGCAGTTTGGAGGTGAACACTGAAGCTTTCTTT. Its protein product is CASSLEVNTEAFF. The rearrangement uses TRBV6-5 and TRBJ1-1; D gene unclear. The germline gives CDR1 MNHEY, CDR2 SVGAGI. Trimming took 4 bases from V and 0 from J, leaving 6 bases between them. The CDR3 totals 13 residues.

V usage is TRBV7-8 and J usage is TRBJ1-5; D may be TRBD1 (5 bases). CDR3 size: 16 residues. The V gene's germline CDR1 is SGHVS and CDR2 FQNEAQ. With 1 base removed from V and 5 bases from J, the gap between germline ends came to 15 bases. CDR3 DNA sequence: TGTGCCAGCAGCTTAGATACCAGGTGGGGGGATCAGCCCCAGCATTTT. Protein sequence: CASSLDTRWGDQPQHF.

This CDR3 reads CASRMDFNTEAFF. CDR3 DNA: TGTGCCAGCAGAATGGACTTCAACACTGAAGCTTTCTTT. The chain joins TRBV2 to TRBJ1-1; unclear D gene. With 6 bases removed from V and 2 bases from J, the gap between germline ends came to 10 bases. The CDR3 contains 13 residues. Germline CDR1 is SNHLY and CDR2 is FYNNEI.

This clone was seen many times. The chain carries TRBV3-1 (or the pseudogene TRBV3-2) and TRBJ2-1, with 16 positions matching TRBD2. The CDR3 covers 18 residues. The germline V gene encodes CDR1 LGHDT and CDR2 YNNKEL (reference sequence). V was clipped by 4 bases and J by 8 bases; unmatched bases: 11. CDR3 loop: CASSRGGTSGGASDEQFF. CDR3 nucleotide sequence: TGTGCCAGCAGCCGGGGCGGGACTAGCGGGGGGGCGTCCGATGAGCAGTTCTTC.

The V gene is TRBV6-5, the J gene TRBJ2-5; weak D call: TRBD2 (5 bases). V dropped 6 bases and J dropped 8 bases, with 16 bases sitting between them. This CDR3 is built from 13 residues. Germline CDR1 reads MNHEY; CDR2 reads SVGAGI. The CDR3 region has the DNA TGTGCCAGCAGGGTCCTGAGAGGGCGAACCCAGTACTTC. This gives the protein CASRVLRGRTQYF.